This TCR beta chain was recorded in a study of blood T cell repertoires in COVID-19. This CDR3 has 16 amino acids. The junction had 2 bases not matched to a gene; V was cut back by 0 bases and J by 1 base. Germline V CDR1 and CDR2: ENHRY, SYGVKD. In the study's own analysis: Amplification of reference gene primers provided the estimated nucleated cell counts. Measured with immunoSEQ multiplex PCR; TCRdb has only the in-frame clones, and not every one. V and J calls and clone size are those listed in that table; D and trimming were worked out from the DNA. Of fewer than 350,000 clones in the sample, 85% were seen once.

This chain links TRBV10-3 with TRBJ2-2; 7 positions match TRBD2. The sample comprised peripheral blood. This receptor was obtained from a woman in her 50s with active or convalescent COVID-19. The CDR3 reads CAISESPSGNTGELFF. CDR3 nucleotides: TGTGCCATCAGTGAGTCACCTAGCGGGAACACCGGGGAGCTGTTTTTT.